The next 28 T cell receptor beta chains were all read from a single sample in a study of T-cell memory formation after mild COVID-19. TCRdb fed the 5' RACE reads into MiXCR, producing one record per CDR3 protein. The sample consists of 150,000 to 200,000 distinct CDR3 sequences, roughly 11% of them appearing once. Sequenced material: PBMCs or a T cell subset sorted from them (not recorded which). These receptors originate from a man between 18 and 29 years old who had mild COVID-19 (a few samples of this study predate the infection). Cell type and time point are not known.

The chain combines TRBV3-1 with TRBJ2-2, with TRBD2 identical over 12 bases. V lost 2 bases to trimming and J lost 4 bases; unmatched junction nucleotides: 5. The CDR3 sequence is 17 residues long. Looked up from germline, CDR1 is LGHDT and CDR2 is YNNKEL (reference sequence). The chain's CDR3 is CASSQTAGLAGTGELFF. As DNA, the CDR3 is TGTGCCAGCAGCCAAACAGCGGGACTAGCGGGCACCGGGGAGCTGTTTTTT.

In its sample, this clonotype was seen a few times. V usage is TRBV7-2 and J usage is TRBJ1-5; D is possibly TRBD1 (6 bases). V shed 1 base and J shed 6 bases, with 10 bases lying between them. Germline V gene lookup returns CDR1 SGHTA and CDR2 FQGNSA. The CDR3 extends over 14 amino acids. The CDR3 here is CASSLGRGGQPQHF. CDR3 in DNA: TGTGCCAGCAGCTTAGGCAGGGGTGGTCAGCCCCAGCATTTT. The variable domain in full, completed from reference TRBV7-2 and TRBJ1-5, reads GAGVSQSPSNKVTEKGKDVELRCDPISGHTALYWYRQSLGQGLEFLIYFQGNSAPDKSGLPSDRFSAERTGGSVSTLTIQRTQQEDSAVYLCASSLGRGGQPQHFGDGTRLSIL.

V and J are TRBV5-1 and TRBJ2-3, with TRBD2 matching 10 bases. Trimming cost V 2 bases and J 5 bases; bases outside gene matches: 8. The germline V gene encodes CDR1 SGHRS and CDR2 YFSETQ. There are 16 residues in the CDR3. This CDR3 reads CASSFSLAGAGDTQYF. The CDR3 region has the DNA TGCGCCAGCAGCTTTTCCCTAGCGGGGGCCGGAGATACGCAGTATTTT.

This clonotype has more than one count but fewer than ten. The chain carries TRBV5-1 and TRBJ1-1; D not certain. CDR3 length equals 13 residues. CDR1 is SGHRS, CDR2 YFSETQ, per germline. V lost 0 bases and J lost 1, with 4 bases in between. As DNA, the CDR3 is TGCGCCAGCAGCTTGGTGTCGAACACTGAAGCTTTCTTT. Residues: CASSLVSNTEAFF.

This clonotype was found a few times. This chain uses TRBV5-1 with TRBJ2-1; 9 bases are shared with TRBD1. Germline V gene data show CDR1 as SGHRS and CDR2 as YFSETQ. The CDR3 is 14 residues long. J gave up 8 bases and V 7 bases, and 10 bases lay outside the gene matches. The CDR3 spells CASRVGQGGDEQFF. The CDR3 DNA reads as TGCGCCAGCCGCGTGGGACAGGGAGGGGATGAGCAGTTCTTC.

This clonotype has a count of ten or more. The V gene is TRBV4-3, the J gene TRBJ1-4, with 7 bases identical to TRBD1. Germline CDR1 LGHNA, CDR2 YSLEER. CDR3 length: 14 amino acids. Trimming removed 1 base from V and 8 bases from J; junction bases left unmatched: 4. The CDR3 protein is CASSQGQGQEKLFF. Written as DNA, the CDR3 is TGCGCCAGCAGCCAAGGGCAGGGACAGGAAAAACTGTTTTTT.

This clonotype was counted only a few times. Here the CDR3 reads CAWSAGEYGYTF. In DNA form, the CDR3 reads TGTGCCTGGAGTGCAGGAGAGTATGGCTACACCTTC. The gene calls are TRBV30 and TRBJ1-2; D uncertain. Between the trimmed V and J ends, which lost 1 base and 5 bases, there was a span of 8 bases. From germline, CDR1 is GTSNPN and CDR2 SVGIG (reference sequence). CDR3 length: 12 amino acids.

This clonotype was seen at least ten times. CDR3 coding DNA: TGTGCCAGCAGCCCCAGTCTAGGCCCCCACAATGAGCAGTTCTTC. It is translated as CASSPSLGPHNEQFF. The chain couples TRBV7-7 to TRBJ2-1, with D unresolved. Between the trimmed V and J ends, which lost 5 bases and 5 bases, there was a span of 16 bases. The CDR3 contains 15 residues. Germline V gene data show CDR1 as SSHAT and CDR2 as FNYEAQ (reference sequence).

The table lists this clonotype with a few counts. The gene calls are TRBV2 and TRBJ2-5; tentative D call: TRBD2 (5 bases). The V end was cut by 5 bases, the J end by 4 bases, with 11 bases between. The CDR3 has 13 amino acids. CDR1 and CDR2 from the germline V gene are SNHLY and FYNNEI. The DNA of the CDR3 is TGTGCCAGCAGTTATACTCGGGGAGAGACCCAGTACTTC. This codes for CASSYTRGETQYF.

The chain joins TRBV10-3 to TRBJ2-7, with no clear D. Germline CDR1 reads ENHRY; CDR2 reads SYGVKD. V lost 0 bases and J 3 bases, leaving 6 bases between the germline ends. The CDR3 runs to 13 residues. CDR3 coding DNA: TGTGCCATCAGTGAGTCGAATAGCTACGAGCAGTACGTC. It codes for CAISESNSYEQYV.

The J gene is TRBJ2-1, the V gene TRBV3-1, with D possibly TRBD2 on 7 matching bases. V was clipped by 2 bases and J by 7 bases, with 12 bases between them. Germline lookup yields CDR1 LGHDT and CDR2 YNNKEL (reference sequence). This CDR3 is built from 14 residues. The CDR3 protein is CASSQPGGRNEQFF. The CDR3 DNA reads as TGTGCCAGCAGCCAACCGGGGGGCCGGAATGAGCAGTTCTTC.

The CDR3 DNA reads TGTGCCAGCAGCTTGGAAAGGGCCTATGGCTATGGCTACACCTTC. Its protein is CASSLERAYGYGYTF. The J gene is TRBJ1-2, the V gene TRBV5-7; D gene unclear. TRBV5-7 is annotated as an ORF whose role is uncertain. CDR3 size: 15 residues. V was trimmed by 0 bases and J by 4 bases, leaving 13 bases between them.

The chain employs TRBV5-1 and TRBJ1-1; TRBD1 matches at 9 bases. This CDR3 region has 17 residues. The junction had 13 bases not matched to a gene; V was cut back by 3 bases and J by 4 bases. CDR1 SGHRS and CDR2 YFSETQ come from the germline V gene. CDR3: CASSWEYRGRRITEAFF. Written as DNA, the CDR3 is TGCGCCAGCAGCTGGGAGTACAGGGGGCGGCGGATCACTGAAGCTTTCTTT. Together with reference TRBV5-1 and TRBJ1-1, the CDR3 gives the full variable domain: KAGVTQTPRYLIKTRGQQVTLSCSPISGHRSVSWYQQTPGQGLQFLFEYFSETQRNKGNFPGRFSGRQFSNSRSEMNVSTLELGDSALYLCASSWEYRGRRITEAFFGQGTRLTVV.

This clonotype was seen more than once but under ten times. The chain is built from TRBV6-5 and TRBJ2-7; D gene unclear. This CDR3 has 11 amino acids. Trimming removed 10 bases at V and 6 bases at J, with 13 bases between. Looked up from germline, CDR1 is MNHEY and CDR2 is SVGAGI. The CDR3 DNA follows: TGTGCCACCCGAGACGGTTCCGAGCAGTACTTC. Translating it yields CATRDGSEQYF.

This clonotype was counted between two and nine times. The chain carries TRBV5-1 and TRBJ2-3; 8 bases are a match to TRBD2. This CDR3 region has 13 residues. The germline V gene has CDR1 SGHRS and CDR2 YFSETQ. V gave up 3 bases and J gave up 6 bases; unmatched junction bases: 3. This chain's CDR3 is CASSSGGRDTQYF. The DNA for the CDR3 is TGCGCCAGCAGCTCGGGAGGGAGGGATACGCAGTATTTT.

This chain links TRBV29-1 with TRBJ2-3; D uncertain. V gave up 7 bases and J gave up 6 bases, with 8 bases separating them. The CDR3 totals 10 residues. Germline CDR1 and CDR2: SQVTM and ANQGSEA. CDR3 DNA: TGCAGCGGCGAACAGGATACGCAGTATTTT. Amino acids: CSGEQDTQYF.

This clonotype was recorded many times. The chain has TRBV12-3 or TRBV12-4 and TRBJ1-1, with D hard to call. This CDR3 has 13 residues. Trimming shortened V by 6 bases and J by 4 bases, and 12 bases separated the two germline ends. The CDR3, as DNA: TGTGCCAGCAGCAGGACGGTCGGCACTGAAGCTTTCTTT. This sequence encodes CASSRTVGTEAFF.

This clonotype was recorded at least ten times. The V call is TRBV20-1, the J call TRBJ2-5; the D is unclear. This CDR3 is 14 amino acids long. From germline, CDR1 is DFQATT and CDR2 SNEGSKA (reference sequence). V shed 0 bases and J shed 1 base, with 9 bases lying between them. DNA of the CDR3: TGCAGTGCTAGAGATCGGCTGGCCCAAGAGACCCAGTACTTC. Encoded protein: CSARDRLAQETQYF.

This clonotype was observed a handful of times. This chain uses TRBV20-1 with TRBJ2-3, with TRBD2 matching 9 bases. V shed 1 base, J shed 3 bases, and the junction held 5 bases outside the gene matches. Looked up from germline, CDR1 is DFQATT and CDR2 is SNEGSKA (reference sequence). The CDR3 contains 15 residues. CDR3 sequence: CSARVGSGGTDTQYF. The DNA for the CDR3 is TGCAGTGCTAGAGTTGGTAGCGGGGGAACAGATACGCAGTATTTT.

In its sample, this clonotype ranks as medium-sized (0.01 to 0.1%). In DNA, the CDR3 is TGTGCCAGCAGTTTTTGGACACCCTACGAGCAGTACTTC. Translation gives CASSFWTPYEQYF. The gene calls are TRBV12-3 or TRBV12-4 and TRBJ2-7, with D perhaps TRBD1 (5 bases). The V and J ends lost 3 bases and 2 bases respectively, with 8 bases between them. This CDR3 spans 13 amino acids.

This clonotype was seen many times. J is TRBJ2-5 and V is TRBV28, with D possibly TRBD1 on 6 matching bases. V lost 1 base to trimming and J lost 3 bases, with 12 bases between them. The CDR3 runs 15 residues. Germline CDR1 is MDHEN and CDR2 is SYDVKM. The CDR3 here is CASSLSGAGEETQYF. The DNA for the CDR3 is TGTGCCAGCAGTTTATCAGGGGCGGGTGAAGAGACCCAGTACTTC.

This clonotype showed up many times. The chain employs TRBV7-8 and TRBJ2-3, with D tentatively TRBD1 (6 bases). This CDR3 has 13 residues. The germline gives CDR1 SGHVS, CDR2 FQNEAQ. V was trimmed by 11 bases and J by 5 bases, leaving 17 bases between them. The DNA of the CDR3 is TGTGCCGGACACAGGGTGGATAGAGATACGCAGTATTTT. Amino acids: CAGHRVDRDTQYF.

This clonotype appeared a few times. The chain links TRBV5-1 to TRBJ2-5; no clear D gene. Germline CDR1 is SGHRS and CDR2 is YFSETQ. The CDR3 totals 13 residues. The V end was cut by 8 bases, the J end by 2 bases, with 13 bases between. CDR3: CASRPLVQETQYF. In DNA form, the CDR3 reads TGCGCCAGTCGCCCTCTCGTGCAAGAGACCCAGTACTTC.

The V and J genes are TRBV10-2 and TRBJ1-6; D uncertain. The germline V gene encodes CDR1 WSHSY and CDR2 SAAADI. The ends were cut back, 4 bases at V and 0 bases at J, with 16 bases in the middle. This CDR3 is 18 amino acids long. CDR3 nucleotides: TGCGCCAGCAGTGCCCTGGTTTGGGAGAGCTCCTATAATTCACCCCTCCACTTT. Its protein is CASSALVWESSYNSPLHF.

V gene TRBV12-5 combines with J gene TRBJ2-1, with a weak D call TRBD2 (6 bases). Trimming left V 5 bases short and J 10 bases short, with 12 bases between. Germline CDR1 LGHNT, CDR2 FRNRAP. The CDR3 spans 12 residues. Here the CDR3 DNA reads TGTGCTAGTGGTGGAAGCGGGCGAGAGCAGTTCTTC. Translating gives CASGGSGREQFF.

This clonotype has more than one count but fewer than ten. This chain joins TRBV5-1 and TRBJ2-6, with D maybe TRBD1 (5 bases). This CDR3 is 15 amino acids long. The V end was cut by 2 bases, the J end by 2 bases, with 8 bases between. Germline V gives CDR1 SGHRS, CDR2 YFSETQ. The chain's CDR3 is CASSLQAAGANVLTF. CDR3 nucleotide sequence: TGCGCCAGCAGCTTACAGGCCGCTGGGGCCAACGTCCTGACTTTC.

This clonotype was observed a handful of times. The chain combines TRBV5-6 with TRBJ2-7; D unresolved. This CDR3 has 12 residues. V lost 6 bases and J lost 1, with 8 bases in between. Germline loops: CDR1 SGHDT, CDR2 YYEEEE. The CDR3 here is CASTGSSYEQYF. CDR3 nucleotides: TGTGCCAGCACCGGCAGTTCCTACGAGCAGTACTTC. The full variable domain, with the rest looked up from reference TRBV5-6 and TRBJ2-7, is DAGVTQSPTHLIKTRGQQVTLRCSPKSGHDTVSWYQQALGQGPQFIFQYYEEEERQRGNFPDRFSGHQFPNYSSELNVNALLLGDSALYLCASTGSSYEQYFGPGTRLTVT.

The genes are TRBV10-1 and TRBJ2-7, with no clear D. The CDR3 is made up of 14 amino acids. Germline V gene lookup returns CDR1 WNHNN and CDR2 SYGVQD (reference sequence). Trimming took off 0 bases at V and 7 bases at J, with 13 bases between the two ends. The DNA of the CDR3 is TGCGCCAGCAGTGAGTCAAGGCAGCCGGGTGAGCAGTACTTC. Its translation is CASSESRQPGEQYF.